Listed below are T cell receptor beta chains from one sample, sequenced in a study of cytomegalovirus exposure and HLA in healthy donors. The repertoire was sequenced with immunoSEQ multiplex PCR; TCRdb's copy has only in-frame clones and lacks some. The table has about 160,000 clones, approximately 75% seen once. Sequenced sample: PBMCs. Source of these receptors: a man younger than 40 in good health and CMV-seropositive. Each CDR3 is given without its conserved first and last residue. Each record gives: V gene, J gene, CDR3 protein.

v_gene: TRBV7-2
j_gene: TRBJ2-1
CDR3aa: ASSFLGEQF

v_gene: TRBV10-2
j_gene: TRBJ2-2
CDR3aa: ASSPGGLAGELF

v_gene: TRBV19
j_gene: TRBJ1-6
CDR3aa: ASMRGTSSPLH

v_gene: TRBV4-1
j_gene: TRBJ2-7
CDR3aa: ASSHLREQY

v_gene: TRBV10-1
j_gene: TRBJ2-3
CDR3aa: ASSDPPPAGGTDTQY

v_gene: TRBV30
j_gene: TRBJ2-2
CDR3aa: AWSFLAGRTNTGELF

v_gene: TRBV11-1
j_gene: TRBJ1-1
CDR3aa: ASSLSPGNTEAF

v_gene: TRBV6-1
j_gene: TRBJ2-7
CDR3aa: ASSELVAGGSEQY

v_gene: TRBV27
j_gene: TRBJ2-5
CDR3aa: ASSTGTGGVETQY

v_gene: TRBV5-6
j_gene: TRBJ2-2
CDR3aa: ASSEPGQPLTGELF

v_gene: TRBV12-5
j_gene: TRBJ2-3
CDR3aa: ASGNRATQY

v_gene: TRBV4-1
j_gene: TRBJ2-1
CDR3aa: ASSQDLRSNEQF

v_gene: TRBV7-9
j_gene: TRBJ2-7
CDR3aa: ASSTEQGAYEQY

v_gene: TRBV18
j_gene: TRBJ1-3
CDR3aa: ASSLRTDRSGNTIY

v_gene: TRBV4-3
j_gene: TRBJ1-3
CDR3aa: ASSQLGQGAGNTIY

v_gene: TRBV7-2
j_gene: TRBJ2-3
CDR3aa: ASSFSGTDTQY

v_gene: TRBV18
j_gene: TRBJ1-1
CDR3aa: ASSPPGLQNTEAF

v_gene: TRBV19
j_gene: TRBJ1-4
CDR3aa: ASSPHTGATNEKLF

v_gene: TRBV9
j_gene: TRBJ2-7
CDR3aa: ASSTTDSYEQY

v_gene: TRBV11-2
j_gene: TRBJ2-5
CDR3aa: ASSRSYYQETQY

v_gene: TRBV5-8
j_gene: TRBJ1-5
CDR3aa: ASIRVFSNQPQH

v_gene: TRBV5-6
j_gene: TRBJ2-2
CDR3aa: ASSRRTSLPLAGELF

v_gene: TRBV5-1
j_gene: TRBJ1-6
CDR3aa: ASRYYGNSPLH

v_gene: TRBV5-1
j_gene: TRBJ2-7
CDR3aa: ASSRKTGQSSYEQY

v_gene: TRBV30
j_gene: TRBJ2-3
CDR3aa: AWSQGSTDTQY

v_gene: TRBV5-6
j_gene: TRBJ2-7
CDR3aa: ASSLGGEQY

v_gene: TRBV29-1
j_gene: TRBJ2-3
CDR3aa: SVALLWAGGPDTQY

v_gene: TRBV28
j_gene: TRBJ2-7
CDR3aa: ASSYSPGRDEQY

v_gene: TRBV29-1
j_gene: TRBJ2-7
CDR3aa: SVELDRPEQY

v_gene: TRBV5-6
j_gene: TRBJ2-7
CDR3aa: ASRSGTYYEQY

v_gene: TRBV5-1
j_gene: TRBJ1-2
CDR3aa: ASSRGTGLWGYT

v_gene: TRBV7-8
j_gene: TRBJ2-1
CDR3aa: ASSLGGSYNEQF

v_gene: TRBV6-5
j_gene: TRBJ2-7
CDR3aa: ASSYPGQGGEQY

v_gene: TRBV2
j_gene: TRBJ1-1
CDR3aa: ASSEEGRTEAF

v_gene: TRBV28
j_gene: TRBJ1-2
CDR3aa: ASSPRLYGYT

v_gene: TRBV7-9
j_gene: TRBJ2-7
CDR3aa: ASSFDSYEQY

v_gene: TRBV25-1
j_gene: TRBJ1-4
CDR3aa: ASTNWTSGKSEKLF

v_gene: TRBV11-3
j_gene: TRBJ2-2
CDR3aa: ASSPGQFNGELF

v_gene: TRBV6-5
j_gene: TRBJ1-5
CDR3aa: ASSPVERRHQPQH

v_gene: TRBV7-6
j_gene: TRBJ2-2
CDR3aa: ASSFSLGTGELF

v_gene: TRBV4-3
j_gene: TRBJ1-1
CDR3aa: ASSPFTGGNTEAF

v_gene: TRBV10-2
j_gene: TRBJ2-7
CDR3aa: ASSNRGREQY

v_gene: TRBV7-6
j_gene: TRBJ1-4
CDR3aa: ASSLARAGGMIAEKLF

v_gene: TRBV18
j_gene: TRBJ2-1
CDR3aa: ASSPRGQGYNEQF

v_gene: TRBV5-4
j_gene: TRBJ2-5
CDR3aa: ASSFTNPGETQY

v_gene: TRBV28
j_gene: TRBJ2-7
CDR3aa: ASSLSGGLSYEQY

v_gene: TRBV19
j_gene: TRBJ1-5
CDR3aa: ASTLGQGAVQPQH

v_gene: TRBV6-1
j_gene: TRBJ1-6
CDR3aa: ASSEEGQGHSPLH

v_gene: TRBV18
j_gene: TRBJ2-7
CDR3aa: ATRGQSDGEQY